This T cell receptor beta chain was identified during a study of blood T cells in healthy people across ages. The V gene end was trimmed by 4 bases and the J gene end by 3 bases; junction bases not matched to a gene: 5. The V gene's germline CDR1 is SEHNR and CDR2 FQNEAQ (reference sequence). This CDR3 is 16 amino acids long. Using a J-beta primer mix together with a sample-barcoded 5' primer, a second PCR was run for roughly 7 to 12 cycles. TCRdb processed the 5' RACE reads anew with MiXCR; each CDR3 protein has one entry. The data contain roughly 1,700,000 distinct CDR3 sequences, roughly 28% of them singletons. Only a few counts were recorded for this clonotype.

The chain is built from TRBV7-9 and TRBJ2-1; 11 nucleotides match TRBD2. This clonotype originated in a woman younger than 45 in good health. The specimen sequenced was blood. CDR3 coding DNA: TGTGCCAGCAGCTCTAGCGGGGGGAGAGGCTACAATGAGCAGTTCTTC. Its protein is CASSSSGGRGYNEQFF.